Sequencing of this T cell receptor beta chain was carried out in a study of T cell changes during pregnancy in multiple sclerosis (dated by TCRdb to about 2019). For the study in its entirety: Changes in the T cell repertoire over the course of pregnancy were examined in this study in women with multiple sclerosis.

The library came from the immunoSEQ multiplex PCR assay. Entries here come from immuneACCESS through TCRdb and include only in-frame sequences with V and J called. Some clones fail to appear in such tables; in the studies checked, an unresolved V gene covers under half of the shortfall, and the cause of the remainder is unknown. The sample table contains 50,000 or so clones; only one count was recorded for approximately 92% of them. Of the sample, roughly 3.8% is held by the ten largest clones. The CDR3 holds 16 amino acids from the cysteine to the phenylalanine. The only DNA kept is the CDR3, 48 bases in frame from the first base. Unmatched junction bases come to 9, with V trimmed by 6 bases and J by 1 base. Sequences WSHSY (CDR1) and SAAADI (CDR2) are obtained from the germline V gene. With regard to this clone: It lacks a known antigen. Within one base of it there is no much larger clone, and no base qualities were kept.

This sequence uses TRBV10-2 and TRBJ2-7; 10 of the junction bases match TRBD2. The sequenced sample was CD8+ T cells from peripheral blood mononuclear cells, obtained after pregnancy. This clonotype originated in a female donor with multiple sclerosis, enrolled in a pregnancy study. The CDR3 has the sequence CASSNPVAGGSYEQYF. The DNA is TGCGCCAGCAGCAACCCTGTAGCGGGGGGTTCCTACGAGCAGTACTTC.